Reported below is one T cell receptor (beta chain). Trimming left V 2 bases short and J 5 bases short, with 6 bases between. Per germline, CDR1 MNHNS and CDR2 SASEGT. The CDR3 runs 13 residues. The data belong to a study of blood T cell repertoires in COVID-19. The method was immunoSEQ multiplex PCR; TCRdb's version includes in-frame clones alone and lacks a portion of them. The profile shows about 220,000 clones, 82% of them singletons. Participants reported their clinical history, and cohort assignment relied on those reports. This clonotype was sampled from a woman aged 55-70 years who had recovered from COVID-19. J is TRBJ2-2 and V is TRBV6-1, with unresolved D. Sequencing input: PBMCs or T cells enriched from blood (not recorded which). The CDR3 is CASSELRTGELFF. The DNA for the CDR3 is TGTGCCAGCAGTGAATTGAGGACCGGGGAGCTGTTTTTT.